The present T cell receptor beta chain was sequenced within a study of memory CD4+ T cells and cytomegalovirus serostatus. Findings of the study overall: About 40% of the roughly 160 known CMV-associated TCRbeta sequences appeared in CD4+ memory.

The sort gate was single viable CD3+CD4+CD8-CD45RO+ cells for memory CD4+ T cells. The table came from immunoSEQ multiplex PCR; TCRdb's copy has only in-frame clones and leaves some out. This table has 80,000 to 100,000 clones, roughly 80% appearing once. V lost 4 bases and J lost 1, with 10 bases in between. The germline V gene has CDR1 SQVTM and CDR2 ANQGSEA. The CDR3 extends over 14 amino acids. A word on this clone: Antigen: not known.

This chain connects TRBV29-1 to TRBJ2-2; TRBD1 might be the D (5 bases). The receptor was isolated from an adult in good health and CMV-seropositive. Sequenced sample: memory CD4+ T cells from blood. CDR3 sequence reads: CSVGGTGNTGELFF. The CDR3 nucleotides are TGCAGCGTTGGGGGCACGGGGAACACCGGGGAGCTGTTTTTT.